The rows below give T cell receptor beta chains drawn from one sample of a study of OX40 agonist ivuxolimab in advanced cancers. The repertoire was sequenced with immunoSEQ multiplex PCR; TCRdb's copy has only in-frame clones and lacks some. The sample lists about 55,000 clones, 60% to 80% occurring once. The sequencing used CD4+ or CD8+ T cells sorted from blood, collected in a trial of the OX40 agonist ivuxolimab. All receptors derive from an adult with an advanced solid tumor such as melanoma, head and neck, liver or kidney cancer. The conserved cysteine and the conserved F or W are not part of the CDR3 here. D genes are given only for firm matches.

D gene: -
V gene: TRBV5-1
J gene: TRBJ2-7
CDR3 protein: ASSSGQLAYNAYEQY

D gene: TRBD1
V gene: TRBV5-1
J gene: TRBJ1-2
CDR3 protein: ASSPRTGGNYGYT

D gene: -
V gene: TRBV18
J gene: TRBJ2-2
CDR3 protein: ASSPLPKTATTGELF

D gene: TRBD1
V gene: TRBV11-3
J gene: TRBJ2-6
CDR3 protein: ASSLGTDPEGAGANVLT

D gene: -
V gene: TRBV9
J gene: TRBJ1-3
CDR3 protein: ASSPPGGSGNTIY

D gene: TRBD2
V gene: TRBV7-2
J gene: TRBJ2-5
CDR3 protein: ASSQGLAGGQETQY

D gene: -
V gene: TRBV11-3
J gene: TRBJ1-4
CDR3 protein: ASSFKGMDEKLF

D gene: TRBD2
V gene: TRBV5-4
J gene: TRBJ2-1
CDR3 protein: ASSRTSGNWGEQF

D gene: TRBD2
V gene: TRBV27
J gene: TRBJ2-7
CDR3 protein: ASSRPGLAGVYEQY

D gene: -
V gene: TRBV5-1
J gene: TRBJ1-3
CDR3 protein: ASSPEGSGNTIY

D gene: -
V gene: TRBV4-3
J gene: TRBJ1-3
CDR3 protein: ASSQDPVRSGNTIY

D gene: TRBD1
V gene: TRBV2
J gene: TRBJ1-1
CDR3 protein: ASILRGLNTEAF

D gene: -
V gene: TRBV29-1
J gene: TRBJ1-1
CDR3 protein: SVLRSTEAF

D gene: -
V gene: TRBV6-4
J gene: TRBJ2-2
CDR3 protein: ASSERATGELF

D gene: TRBD2
V gene: TRBV13
J gene: TRBJ2-7
CDR3 protein: ASSSPLGLAVSYEQY

D gene: -
V gene: TRBV6-1
J gene: TRBJ1-3
CDR3 protein: ASSDRGFTIY

D gene: -
V gene: TRBV5-6
J gene: TRBJ2-7
CDR3 protein: ASSFLQAAYEQY

D gene: -
V gene: TRBV11-2
J gene: TRBJ2-3
CDR3 protein: ASSLRGLDTQY

D gene: TRBD2
V gene: TRBV6-1
J gene: TRBJ2-1
CDR3 protein: ASSGTGLAGYNEQF

D gene: -
V gene: TRBV28
J gene: TRBJ1-5
CDR3 protein: ASSPPDSLSRPQH

D gene: -
V gene: TRBV23-1
J gene: TRBJ2-7
CDR3 protein: ASSQSRGEY

D gene: -
V gene: TRBV20-1
J gene: TRBJ2-1
CDR3 protein: SANRHNEQF